This T cell receptor beta chain comes out of a study of T cells in Graves' hyperthyroidism and ophthalmopathy. This clonotype has at least ten counts. Given a much more abundant clone one base away, this may be a read error. CDR1 is SGHTA and CDR2 is FQGNSA in the germline V gene. The CDR3 runs to 13 residues. Researchers amplified the TCR beta CDR3 regions from RNA transcripts. When the TCR CDR3 underwent first-round RT-PCR, the HTBI primer set was used. TCRdb processed the multiplex PCR reads anew with MiXCR; each CDR3 protein has one entry. Found here are about 98,000 distinct CDR3 sequences, approximately 40% of them singletons; the top ten hold roughly 10%. Patients between 18 and 65 years old had hyperthyroidism, newly diagnosed and lasting under 2 months.

This sequence was found in a woman in her thirties with Graves' hyperthyroidism. The chain combines TRBV7-2 with TRBJ1-1; 10 nucleotides align to TRBD1. The source material was peripheral blood or thyroid tissue (not recorded which). The CDR3, as DNA: TGTGCCAGCAGCCTAAGACAGGGGGCTCAAGCTTCCTTT. Its protein product is CASSLRQGAQASF.